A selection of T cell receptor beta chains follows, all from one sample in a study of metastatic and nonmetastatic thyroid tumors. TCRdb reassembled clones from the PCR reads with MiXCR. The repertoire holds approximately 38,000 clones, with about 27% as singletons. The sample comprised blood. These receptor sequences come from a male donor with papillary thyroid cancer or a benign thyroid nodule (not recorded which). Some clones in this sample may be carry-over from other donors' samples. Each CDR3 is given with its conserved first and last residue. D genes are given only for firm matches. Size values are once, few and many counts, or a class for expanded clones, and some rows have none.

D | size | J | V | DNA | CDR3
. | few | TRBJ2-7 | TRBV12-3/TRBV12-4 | TGTGCCAGCAGTTTTAGACTGAGTTCCTACGAGCAGTACTTC | CASSFRLSSYEQYF
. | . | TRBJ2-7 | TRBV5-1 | TGCGCCAGCAGCTTGGTTTCCCCAGGGTTCAAAAACGAGCAGTACTTC | CASSLVSPGFKNEQYF
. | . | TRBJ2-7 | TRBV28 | TGTGCCAGCAGTTCTCCACAGTGGACGGGGTCGTACGAGCAGTACTTC | CASSSPQWTGSYEQYF
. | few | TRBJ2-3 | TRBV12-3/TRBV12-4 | TGTGCCAGCAGTTTAGGCCCGTGGAGTTCAGATACGCAGTATTTT | CASSLGPWSSDTQYF
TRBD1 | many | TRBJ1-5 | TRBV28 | TGTGCCAGCAGTTCGAGGACAGGGGTTCAGCCCCAGCATTTT | CASSSRTGVQPQHF
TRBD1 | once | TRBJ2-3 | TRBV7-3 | TGTGCCAGCAGCCAACGGACAGGGGAAACAGATACGCAGTATTTT | CASSQRTGETDTQYF
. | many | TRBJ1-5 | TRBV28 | TGTGCCAGCAGTTCTGGATCAGGCAATCAGCCCCAGCATTTT | CASSSGSGNQPQHF
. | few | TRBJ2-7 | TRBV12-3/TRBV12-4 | TGTGCCAGCAGTTTAGCGTCCCGGGTGCAGTACTTC | CASSLASRVQYF
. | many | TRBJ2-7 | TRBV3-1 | TGTGCCAGCAGCCAAGGACTAGTACCGAAGAGACAATACGAGCAGTACTTC | CASSQGLVPKRQYEQYF
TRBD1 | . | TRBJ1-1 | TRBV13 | TGTGCCAGCAGCTTCTGGGTCAGGGGGGTGGACACTGAAGCTTTCTTT | CASSFWVRGVDTEAFF
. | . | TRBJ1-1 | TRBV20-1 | TGCAGTGCTGCCCGCACCGATAGGGGCCGGTCTGAAGCTTTCTTT | CSAARTDRGRSEAFF
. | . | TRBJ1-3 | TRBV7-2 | TGTGCCAGCAGCGTCAGAAGCTCTGGAAACACCATATATTTT | CASSVRSSGNTIYF
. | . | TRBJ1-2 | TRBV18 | TGTGCCAGCTCACCGACGCTACAGGGACATCGCGGCTACACCTTC | CASSPTLQGHRGYTF
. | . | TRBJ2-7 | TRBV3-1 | TGTGCCAGCAGCCACTCAGGGAACTACGAGCAGTACTTC | CASSHSGNYEQYF
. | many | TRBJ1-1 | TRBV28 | TGTGCCAGCAGTTCCGCAATGGGACACTTCTTT | CASSSAMGHFF
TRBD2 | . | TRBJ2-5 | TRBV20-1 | TGCAGCCCTCGGACTAGCGGACAAGAGACCCAGTACTTC | CSPRTSGQETQYF
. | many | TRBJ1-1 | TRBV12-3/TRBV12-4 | TGTGCCAGCAGTTTATCCGGGACTGAAGCTTTCTTT | CASSLSGTEAFF
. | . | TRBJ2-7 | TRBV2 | TGTGCCAGCAGTGAAGACGCATTGGGCTACGAGCAGTACTTC | CASSEDALGYEQYF
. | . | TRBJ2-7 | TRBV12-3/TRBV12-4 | TGTGCCAGCAGGAGCTCCTACGAGCAGTACTTC | CASRSSYEQYF
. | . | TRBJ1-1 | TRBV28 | TGTGCCAGCAGTTTGGCCAGGAACACTGAAGCTTTCTTT | CASSLARNTEAFF
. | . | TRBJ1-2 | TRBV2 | TGTGCCAGCAGTGAACGCCAGTCACTAGACTATGGCTACACCTTC | CASSERQSLDYGYTF
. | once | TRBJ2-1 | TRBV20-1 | TGCAGTGCTCTTTTAGCCGAGCAGTTCTTC | CSALLAEQFF
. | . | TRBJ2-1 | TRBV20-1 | TGCAGTGCTAGGGACCTAGATGAGCAGTTCTTC | CSARDLDEQFF
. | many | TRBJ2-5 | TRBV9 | TGTGCCAGCAGCGTTGGGACAAGCCAAGAGACCCAGTACTTC | CASSVGTSQETQYF
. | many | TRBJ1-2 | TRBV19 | TGTGCCAGTAGTCCCCCCCCGACAGCTTCGGTCTTTGGCTACACCTTC | CASSPPPTASVFGYTF
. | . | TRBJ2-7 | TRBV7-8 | TGTGCCAGCAGCGTATCGGTGGGGCCCTACGAGCAGTACTTC | CASSVSVGPYEQYF
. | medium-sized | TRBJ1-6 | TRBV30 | TGTGCCTGGAGTGTTGCAGGAGTCAATTCACCCCTCCACTTT | CAWSVAGVNSPLHF
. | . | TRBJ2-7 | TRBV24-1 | TGTGCCACCACGCAAAGGAAGCGGAAATTCTCCTACGAGCAGTACTTC | CATTQRKRKFSYEQYF
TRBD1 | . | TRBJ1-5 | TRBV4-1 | TGCGCCAGCAGCCTAGACAGGGGGCTTCTTCAGCCCCAGCATTTT | CASSLDRGLLQPQHF
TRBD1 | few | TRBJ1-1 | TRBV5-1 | TGCGCCAGCAGCTTGGAGCCGACAGGGGCGCTGAGCACTGAAGCTTTCTTT | CASSLEPTGALSTEAFF
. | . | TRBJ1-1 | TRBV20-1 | TGCAGTGCTGACGGGGGGCGAGATACTGAAGCTTTCTTT | CSADGGRDTEAFF
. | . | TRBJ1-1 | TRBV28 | TGTGCCAGCAGTTTAGAGGCGATGAACACTGAAGCTTTCTTT | CASSLEAMNTEAFF
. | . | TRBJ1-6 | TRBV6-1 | TGTGCCAGCAGCACGGACAGCCACAATTCACCCCTCCACTTT | CASSTDSHNSPLHF
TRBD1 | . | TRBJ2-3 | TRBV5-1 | TGCGCCAGCAGGCCACCGGGACAGGGGGTTGGTACGCAGTATTTT | CASRPPGQGVGTQYF
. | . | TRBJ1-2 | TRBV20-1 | TGCAGTGCTAGTCCATGGGGCGGTGGCTACACCTTC | CSASPWGGGYTF
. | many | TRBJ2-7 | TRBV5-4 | TGTGCCAGCAGCTCACGTGGAGGCACCTACGAGCAGTACTTC | CASSSRGGTYEQYF
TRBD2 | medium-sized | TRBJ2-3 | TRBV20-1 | TGCAGTGCTAGAGATTTGACTAGCGGGAGCACAGATACGCAGTATTTT | CSARDLTSGSTDTQYF
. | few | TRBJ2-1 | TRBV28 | TGTGCCAGTTGTAGCGGCCTGGCTACCTACAATGAGCAGTTCTTC | CASCSGLATYNEQFF